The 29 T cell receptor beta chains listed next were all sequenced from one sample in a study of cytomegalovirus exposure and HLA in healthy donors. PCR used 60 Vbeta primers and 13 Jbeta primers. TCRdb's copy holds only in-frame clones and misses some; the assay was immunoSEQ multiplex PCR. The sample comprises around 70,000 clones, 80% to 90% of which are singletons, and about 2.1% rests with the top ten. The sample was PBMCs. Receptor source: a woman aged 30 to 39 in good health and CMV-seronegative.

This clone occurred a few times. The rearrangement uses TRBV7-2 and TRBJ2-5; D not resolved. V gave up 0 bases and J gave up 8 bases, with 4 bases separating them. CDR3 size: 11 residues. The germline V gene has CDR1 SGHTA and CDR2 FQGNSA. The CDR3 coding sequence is TGTGCCAGCAGCTTAGCCTTAACCCAGTACTTC. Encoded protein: CASSLALTQYF.

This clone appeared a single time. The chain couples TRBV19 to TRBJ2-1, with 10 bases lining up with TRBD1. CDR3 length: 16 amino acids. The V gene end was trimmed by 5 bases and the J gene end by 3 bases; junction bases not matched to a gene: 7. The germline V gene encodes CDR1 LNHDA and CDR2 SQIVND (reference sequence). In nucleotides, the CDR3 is TGTGCCAGTAGTGCGTTGACAGGGGGCGTCTACAATGAGCAGTTCTTC. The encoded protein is CASSALTGGVYNEQFF.

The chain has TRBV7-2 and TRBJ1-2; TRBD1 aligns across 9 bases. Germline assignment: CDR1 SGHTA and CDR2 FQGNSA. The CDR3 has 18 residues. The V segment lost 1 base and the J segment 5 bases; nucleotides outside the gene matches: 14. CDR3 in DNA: TGTGCCAGCAGCTTAGATCCCCTCGGACAGGGGAGGATTTATGGCTACACCTTC. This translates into CASSLDPLGQGRIYGYTF.

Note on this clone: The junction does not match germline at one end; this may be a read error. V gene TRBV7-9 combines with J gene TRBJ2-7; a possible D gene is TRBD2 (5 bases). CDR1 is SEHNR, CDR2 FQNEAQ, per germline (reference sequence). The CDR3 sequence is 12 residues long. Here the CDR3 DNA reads TGTTCCAGCAGCTTAGTGGGAGTCGAGCAGTACTTC. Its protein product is CSSSLVGVEQYF.

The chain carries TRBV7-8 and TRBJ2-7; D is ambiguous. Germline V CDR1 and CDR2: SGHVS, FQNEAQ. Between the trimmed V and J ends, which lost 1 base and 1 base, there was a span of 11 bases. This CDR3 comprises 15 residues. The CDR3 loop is CASSLELGPSYEQYF. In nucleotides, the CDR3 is TGTGCCAGCAGCTTAGAGCTGGGCCCGTCCTACGAGCAGTACTTC.

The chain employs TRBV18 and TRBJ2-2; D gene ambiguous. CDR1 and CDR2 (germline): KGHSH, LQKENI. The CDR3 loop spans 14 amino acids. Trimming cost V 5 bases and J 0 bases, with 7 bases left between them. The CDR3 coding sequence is TGTGCCAGCTCATCCAGTCCGAACACCGGGGAGCTGTTTTTT. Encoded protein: CASSSSPNTGELFF. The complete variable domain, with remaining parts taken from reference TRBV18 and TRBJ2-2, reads NAGVMQNPRHLVRRRGQEARLRCSPMKGHSHVYWYRQLPEEGLKFMVYLQKENIIDESGMPKERFSAEFPKEGPSILRIQQVVRGDSAAYFCASSSSPNTGELFFGEGSRLTVL.

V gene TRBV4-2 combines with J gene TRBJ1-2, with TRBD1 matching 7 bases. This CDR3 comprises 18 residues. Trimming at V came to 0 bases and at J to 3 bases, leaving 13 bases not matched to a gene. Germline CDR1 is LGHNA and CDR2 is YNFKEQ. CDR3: CASSQDYPDRVSYYGYTF. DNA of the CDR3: TGTGCCAGCAGCCAAGATTACCCCGACAGGGTTTCCTACTATGGCTACACCTTC.

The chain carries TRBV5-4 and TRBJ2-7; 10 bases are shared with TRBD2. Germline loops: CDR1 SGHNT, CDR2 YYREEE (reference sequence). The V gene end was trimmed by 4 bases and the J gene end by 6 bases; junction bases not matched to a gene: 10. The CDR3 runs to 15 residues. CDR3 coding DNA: TGTGCCAGCAGCCCCCGGACTAGCGGAGGTACCGAGCAGTACTTC. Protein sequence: CASSPRTSGGTEQYF.

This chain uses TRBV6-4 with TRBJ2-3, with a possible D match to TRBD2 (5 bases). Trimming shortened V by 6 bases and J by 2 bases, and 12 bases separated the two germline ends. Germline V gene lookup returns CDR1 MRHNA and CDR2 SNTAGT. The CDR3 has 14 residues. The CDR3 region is CASSPSGVTDTQYF. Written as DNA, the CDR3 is TGTGCCAGCAGCCCCTCCGGGGTCACAGATACGCAGTATTTT.

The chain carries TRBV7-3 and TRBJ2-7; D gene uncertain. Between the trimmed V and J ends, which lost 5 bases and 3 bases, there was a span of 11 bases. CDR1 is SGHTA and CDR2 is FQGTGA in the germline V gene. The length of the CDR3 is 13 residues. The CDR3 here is CASSPGYLYEQYF. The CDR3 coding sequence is TGTGCCAGCAGCCCCGGGTACCTCTACGAGCAGTACTTC.

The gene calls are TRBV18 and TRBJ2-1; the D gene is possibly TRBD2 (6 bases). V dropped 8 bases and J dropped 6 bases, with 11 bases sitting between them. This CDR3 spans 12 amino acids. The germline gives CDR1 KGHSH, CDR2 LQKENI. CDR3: CASLLGGNEQFF. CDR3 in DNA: TGTGCCAGCCTGCTGGGGGGCAATGAGCAGTTCTTC.

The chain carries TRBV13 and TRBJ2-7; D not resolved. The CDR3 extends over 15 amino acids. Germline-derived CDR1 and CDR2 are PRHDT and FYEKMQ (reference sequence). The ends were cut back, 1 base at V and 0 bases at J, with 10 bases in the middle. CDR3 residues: CASSLVSGHSYEQYF. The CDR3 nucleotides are TGTGCCAGCAGCTTAGTGTCTGGGCACTCCTACGAGCAGTACTTC.

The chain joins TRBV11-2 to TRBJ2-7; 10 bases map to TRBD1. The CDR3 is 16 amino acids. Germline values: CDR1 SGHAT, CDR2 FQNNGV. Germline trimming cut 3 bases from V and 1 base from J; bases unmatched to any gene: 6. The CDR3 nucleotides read TGTGCCAGCAGCTTCCCGGGACAGGGGTCATCCTACGAGCAGTACTTC. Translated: CASSFPGQGSSYEQYF.

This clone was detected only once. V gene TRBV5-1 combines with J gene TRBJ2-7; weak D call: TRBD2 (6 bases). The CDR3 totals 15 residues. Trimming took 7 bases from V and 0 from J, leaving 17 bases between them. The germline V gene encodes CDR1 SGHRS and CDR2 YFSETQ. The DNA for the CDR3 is TGCGCCAGCGCCCCGGAGGTAGCGGCCTCCTACGAGCAGTACTTC. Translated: CASAPEVAASYEQYF.

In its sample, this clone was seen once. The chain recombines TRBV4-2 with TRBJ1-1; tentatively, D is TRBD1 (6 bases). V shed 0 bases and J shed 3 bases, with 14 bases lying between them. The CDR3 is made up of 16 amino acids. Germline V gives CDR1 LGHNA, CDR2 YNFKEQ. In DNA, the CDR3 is TGTGCCAGCAGCCAAGATCCGGGGGCGGGGGACACTGAAGCTTTCTTT. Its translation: CASSQDPGAGDTEAFF.

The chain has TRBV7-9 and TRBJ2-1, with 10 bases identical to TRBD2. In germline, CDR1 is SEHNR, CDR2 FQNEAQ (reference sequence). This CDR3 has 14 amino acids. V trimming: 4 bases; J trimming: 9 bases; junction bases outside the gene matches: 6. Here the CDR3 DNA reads TGTGCCAGCAGCTCCCTAGCGGGAGTGGGTGAGCAGTTCTTC. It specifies CASSSLAGVGEQFF.

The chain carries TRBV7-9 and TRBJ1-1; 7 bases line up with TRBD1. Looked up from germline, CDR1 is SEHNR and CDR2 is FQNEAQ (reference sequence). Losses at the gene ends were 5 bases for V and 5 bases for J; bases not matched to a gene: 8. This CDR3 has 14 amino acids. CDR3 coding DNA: TGTGCCAGCAGCGTAGGGGGCTTAGGGACTGAAGCTTTCTTT. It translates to CASSVGGLGTEAFF.

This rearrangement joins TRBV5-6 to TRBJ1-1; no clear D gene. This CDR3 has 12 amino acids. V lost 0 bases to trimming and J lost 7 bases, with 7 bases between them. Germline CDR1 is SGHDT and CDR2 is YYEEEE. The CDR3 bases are TGTGCCAGCAGCTTGGATGGGCTTGAAGCTTTCTTT. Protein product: CASSLDGLEAFF.

The CDR3, as DNA: TGTGCCAGCAGCTTAGGGGGGACAGGGAGCCCTGAAGCTTTCTTT. This sequence encodes CASSLGGTGSPEAFF. This sequence joins TRBV7-9 and TRBJ1-1; 9 bases are a match to TRBD1. The CDR3 is 15 amino acids. In germline, CDR1 is SEHNR, CDR2 FQNEAQ (reference sequence). Germline trimming cut 1 base from V and 6 bases from J; bases unmatched to any gene: 6.

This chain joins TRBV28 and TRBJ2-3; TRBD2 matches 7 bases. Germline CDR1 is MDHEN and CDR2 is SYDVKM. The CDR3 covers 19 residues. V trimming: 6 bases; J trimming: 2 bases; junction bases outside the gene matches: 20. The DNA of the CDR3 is TGTGCCAGCAGGACAATGGTTGGGAGGGCGACGGTTTACACAGATACGCAGTATTTT. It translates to CASRTMVGRATVYTDTQYF.

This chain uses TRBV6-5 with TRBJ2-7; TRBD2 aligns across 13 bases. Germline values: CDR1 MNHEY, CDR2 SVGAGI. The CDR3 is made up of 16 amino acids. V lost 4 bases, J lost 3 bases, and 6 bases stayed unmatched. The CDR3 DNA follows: TGTGCCAGCAGTTCCCGGACTAGCGGGAGAATCTACGAGCAGTACTTC. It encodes CASSSRTSGRIYEQYF.

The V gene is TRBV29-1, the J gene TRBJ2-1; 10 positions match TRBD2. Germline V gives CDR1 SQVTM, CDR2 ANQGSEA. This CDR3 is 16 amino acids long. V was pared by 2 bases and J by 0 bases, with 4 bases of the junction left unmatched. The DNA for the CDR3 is TGCAGCGTTGAATCGGCTAGCGGGAGCTCCTACAATGAGCAGTTCTTC. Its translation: CSVESASGSSYNEQFF.

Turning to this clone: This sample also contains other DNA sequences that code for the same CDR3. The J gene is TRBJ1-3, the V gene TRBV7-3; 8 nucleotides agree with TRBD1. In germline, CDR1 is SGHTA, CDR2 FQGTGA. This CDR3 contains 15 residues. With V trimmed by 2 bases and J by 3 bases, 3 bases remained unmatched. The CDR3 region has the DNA TGTGCCAGCAGCTTATCAGGGGGCTATGGAAACACCATATATTTT. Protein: CASSLSGGYGNTIYF.

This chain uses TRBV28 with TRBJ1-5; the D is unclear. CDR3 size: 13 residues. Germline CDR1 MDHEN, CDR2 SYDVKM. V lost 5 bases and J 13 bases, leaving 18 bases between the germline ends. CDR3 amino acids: CASSIPTPLSQHF. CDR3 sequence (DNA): TGTGCCAGCAGTATTCCGACACCCTTATCTCAGCATTTT.

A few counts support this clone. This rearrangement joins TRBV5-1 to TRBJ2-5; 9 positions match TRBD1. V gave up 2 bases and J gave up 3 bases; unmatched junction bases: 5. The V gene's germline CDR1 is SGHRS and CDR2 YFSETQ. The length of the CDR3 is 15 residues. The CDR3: CASSFPGQGKETQYF. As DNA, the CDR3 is TGCGCCAGCAGCTTCCCCGGACAGGGGAAAGAGACCCAGTACTTC.

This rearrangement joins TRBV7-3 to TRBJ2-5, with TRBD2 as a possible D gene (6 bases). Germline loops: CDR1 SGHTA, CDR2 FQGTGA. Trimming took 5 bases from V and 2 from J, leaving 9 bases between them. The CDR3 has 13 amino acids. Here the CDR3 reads CASSKGLQETQYF. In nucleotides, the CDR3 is TGTGCCAGCAGCAAGGGACTTCAAGAGACCCAGTACTTC.

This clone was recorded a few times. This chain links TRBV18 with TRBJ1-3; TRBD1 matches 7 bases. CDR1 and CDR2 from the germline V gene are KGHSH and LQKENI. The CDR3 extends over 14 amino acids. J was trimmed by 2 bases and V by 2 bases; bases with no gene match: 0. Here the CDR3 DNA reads TGTGCCAGCTCACCAACAGGGGCTGGAAACACCATATATTTT. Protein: CASSPTGAGNTIYF.

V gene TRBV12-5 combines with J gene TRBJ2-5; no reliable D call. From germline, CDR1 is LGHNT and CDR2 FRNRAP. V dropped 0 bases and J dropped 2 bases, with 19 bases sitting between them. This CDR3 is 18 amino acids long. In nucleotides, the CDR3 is TGTGCTAGTGGTTTGGTAAGGTCCCTCCTAGGAATGCAAGAGACCCAGTACTTC. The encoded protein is CASGLVRSLLGMQETQYF. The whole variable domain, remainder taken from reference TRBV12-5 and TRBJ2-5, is DARVTQTPRHKVTEMGQEVTMRCQPILGHNTVFWYRQTMMQGLELLAYFRNRAPLDDSGMPKDRFSAEMPDATLATLKIQPSEPRDSAVYFCASGLVRSLLGMQETQYFGPGTRLLVL.

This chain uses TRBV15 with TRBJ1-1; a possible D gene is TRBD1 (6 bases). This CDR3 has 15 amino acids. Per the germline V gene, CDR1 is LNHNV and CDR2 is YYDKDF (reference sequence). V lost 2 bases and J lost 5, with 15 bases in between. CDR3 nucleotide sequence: TGTGCCACCAGCAGATTCAGGGGTGTAGGGACTGAAGCTTTCTTT. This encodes CATSRFRGVGTEAFF. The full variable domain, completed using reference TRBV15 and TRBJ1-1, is DAMVIQNPRYQVTQFGKPVTLSCSQTLNHNVMYWYQQKSSQAPKLLFHYYDKDFNNEADTPDNFQSRRPNTSFCFLDIRSPGLGDTAMYLCATSRFRGVGTEAFFGQGTRLTVV.